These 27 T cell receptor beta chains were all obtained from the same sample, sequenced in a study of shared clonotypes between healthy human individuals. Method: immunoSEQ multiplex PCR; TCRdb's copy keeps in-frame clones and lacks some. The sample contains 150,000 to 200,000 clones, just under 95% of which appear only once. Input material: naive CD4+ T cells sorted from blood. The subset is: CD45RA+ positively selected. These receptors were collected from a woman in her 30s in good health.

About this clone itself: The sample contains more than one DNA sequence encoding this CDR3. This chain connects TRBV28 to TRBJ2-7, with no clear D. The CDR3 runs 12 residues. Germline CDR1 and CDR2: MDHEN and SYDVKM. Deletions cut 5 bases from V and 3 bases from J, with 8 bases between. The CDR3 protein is CASSLPGYEQYF. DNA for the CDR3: TGTGCCAGCAGTCTCCCAGGCTACGAGCAGTACTTC.

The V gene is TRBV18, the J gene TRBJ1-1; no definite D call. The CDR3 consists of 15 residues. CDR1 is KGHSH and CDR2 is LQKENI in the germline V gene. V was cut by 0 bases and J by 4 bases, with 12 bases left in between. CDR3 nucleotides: TGTGCCAGCTCACCACCGGGCGGGTTTCCCACTGAAGCTTTCTTT. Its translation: CASSPPGGFPTEAFF.

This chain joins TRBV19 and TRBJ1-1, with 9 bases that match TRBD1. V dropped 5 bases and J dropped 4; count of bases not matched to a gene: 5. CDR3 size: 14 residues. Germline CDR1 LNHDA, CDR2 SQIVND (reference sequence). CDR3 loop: CASSPGTGPTEAFF. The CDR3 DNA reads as TGTGCCAGTAGTCCTGGGACAGGGCCCACTGAAGCTTTCTTT.

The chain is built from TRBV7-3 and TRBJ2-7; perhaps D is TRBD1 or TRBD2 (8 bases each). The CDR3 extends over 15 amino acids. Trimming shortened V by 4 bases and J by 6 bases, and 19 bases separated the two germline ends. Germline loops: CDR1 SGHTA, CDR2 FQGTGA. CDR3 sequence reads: CASSSQQGAGGEQYF. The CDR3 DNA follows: TGTGCCAGCAGCTCCCAGCAGGGGGCGGGAGGCGAGCAGTACTTC.

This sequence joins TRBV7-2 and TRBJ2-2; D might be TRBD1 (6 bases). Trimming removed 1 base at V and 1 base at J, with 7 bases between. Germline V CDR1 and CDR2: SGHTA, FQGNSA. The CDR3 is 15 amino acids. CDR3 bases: TGTGCCAGCAGCTTAGGGACAGTGAACACCGGGGAGCTGTTTTTT. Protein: CASSLGTVNTGELFF.

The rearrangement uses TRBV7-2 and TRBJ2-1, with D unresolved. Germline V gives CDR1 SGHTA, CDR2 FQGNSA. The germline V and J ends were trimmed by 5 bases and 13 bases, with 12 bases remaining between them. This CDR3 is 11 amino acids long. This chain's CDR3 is CASSDLVGQFF. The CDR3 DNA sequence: TGTGCCAGCAGCGACCTAGTGGGCCAGTTCTTC.

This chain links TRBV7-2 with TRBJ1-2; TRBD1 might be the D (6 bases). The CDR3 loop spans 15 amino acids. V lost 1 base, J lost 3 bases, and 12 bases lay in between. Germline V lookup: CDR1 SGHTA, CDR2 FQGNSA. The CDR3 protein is CASSLGQATDYGYTF. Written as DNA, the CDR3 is TGTGCCAGCAGCTTAGGACAGGCCACGGACTATGGCTACACCTTC.

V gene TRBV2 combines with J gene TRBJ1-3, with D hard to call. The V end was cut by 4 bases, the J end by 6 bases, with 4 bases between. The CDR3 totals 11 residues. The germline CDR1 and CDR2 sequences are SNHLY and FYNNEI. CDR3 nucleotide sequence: TGTGCCAGCAGTGTGTTAAACACCATATATTTT. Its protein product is CASSVLNTIYF.

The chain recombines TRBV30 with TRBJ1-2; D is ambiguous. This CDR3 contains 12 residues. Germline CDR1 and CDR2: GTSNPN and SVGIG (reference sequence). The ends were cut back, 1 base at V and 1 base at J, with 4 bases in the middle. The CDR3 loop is CAWSGSNYGYTF. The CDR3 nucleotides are TGTGCCTGGAGTGGCAGTAACTATGGCTACACCTTC.

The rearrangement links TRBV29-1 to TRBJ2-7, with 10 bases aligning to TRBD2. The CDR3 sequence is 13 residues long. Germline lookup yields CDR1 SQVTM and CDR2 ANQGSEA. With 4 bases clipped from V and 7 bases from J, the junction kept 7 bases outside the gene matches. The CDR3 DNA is TGCAGCGTTGGGGGACTAGCGACGGGGGAGCAGTACTTC. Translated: CSVGGLATGEQYF.

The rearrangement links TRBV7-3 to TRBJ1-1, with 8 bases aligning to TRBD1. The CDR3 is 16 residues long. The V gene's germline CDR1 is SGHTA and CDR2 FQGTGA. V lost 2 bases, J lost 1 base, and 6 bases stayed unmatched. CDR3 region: CASSLSGQGGNTEAFF. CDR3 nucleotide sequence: TGTGCCAGCAGCTTATCAGGACAGGGTGGGAACACTGAAGCTTTCTTT.

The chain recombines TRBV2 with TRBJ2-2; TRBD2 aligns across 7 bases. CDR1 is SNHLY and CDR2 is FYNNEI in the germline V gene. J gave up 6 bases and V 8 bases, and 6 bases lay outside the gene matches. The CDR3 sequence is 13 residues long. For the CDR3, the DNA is TGTGCCAGCGCGGGGGATTGGGCCGGGGAGCTGTTTTTT. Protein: CASAGDWAGELFF.

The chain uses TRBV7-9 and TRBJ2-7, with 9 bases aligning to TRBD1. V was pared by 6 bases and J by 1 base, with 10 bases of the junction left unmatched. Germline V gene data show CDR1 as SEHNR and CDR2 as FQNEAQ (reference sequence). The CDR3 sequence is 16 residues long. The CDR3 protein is CASSESGQGRSYEQYF. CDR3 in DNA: TGTGCCAGCAGTGAAAGTGGACAGGGGCGATCCTACGAGCAGTACTTC.

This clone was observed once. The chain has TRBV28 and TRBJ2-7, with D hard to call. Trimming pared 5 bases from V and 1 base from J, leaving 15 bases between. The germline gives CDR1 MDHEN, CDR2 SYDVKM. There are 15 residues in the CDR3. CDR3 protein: CASSPPRAMSYEQYF. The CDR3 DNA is TGTGCCAGCAGTCCCCCCCGGGCTATGTCCTACGAGCAGTACTTC.

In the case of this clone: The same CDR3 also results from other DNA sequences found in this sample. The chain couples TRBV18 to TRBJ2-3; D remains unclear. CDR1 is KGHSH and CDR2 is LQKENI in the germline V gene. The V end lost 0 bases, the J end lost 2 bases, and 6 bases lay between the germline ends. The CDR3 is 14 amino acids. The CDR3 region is CASSPPGPTDTQYF. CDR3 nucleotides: TGTGCCAGCTCACCACCGGGCCCCACAGATACGCAGTATTTT.

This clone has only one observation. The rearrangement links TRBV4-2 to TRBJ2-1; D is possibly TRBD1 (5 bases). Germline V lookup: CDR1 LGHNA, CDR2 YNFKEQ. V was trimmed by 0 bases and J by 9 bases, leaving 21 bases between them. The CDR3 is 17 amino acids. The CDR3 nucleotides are TGTGCCAGCAGCCAAGATAAGTGGGGCAACGCGCAGCCTGAGCAGTTCTTC. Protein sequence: CASSQDKWGNAQPEQFF.

The CDR3 region has the DNA TGTGCCAGCAGTCTTAACGACCGCTCTGGAAACACCATATATTTT. Its protein product is CASSLNDRSGNTIYF. The J gene is TRBJ1-3, the V gene TRBV7-2, with D unresolved. CDR1 and CDR2 from the germline V gene are SGHTA and FQGNSA. V lost 6 bases, J lost 0 bases, and 12 bases lay in between. The length of the CDR3 is 15 residues.

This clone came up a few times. The CDR3 here is CASSGLRADEQYF. DNA of the CDR3: TGTGCCAGCTCTGGTCTAAGGGCAGACGAGCAGTACTTC. V usage is TRBV7-9 and J usage is TRBJ2-7; D remains unclear. V dropped 8 bases and J dropped 5 bases, with 16 bases sitting between them. The CDR3 extends over 13 amino acids. Germline CDR1 reads SEHNR; CDR2 reads FQNEAQ (reference sequence).

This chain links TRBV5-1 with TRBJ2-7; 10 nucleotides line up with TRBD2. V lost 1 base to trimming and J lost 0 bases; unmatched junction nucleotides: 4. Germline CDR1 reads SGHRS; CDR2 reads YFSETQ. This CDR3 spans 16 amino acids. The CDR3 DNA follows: TGCGCCAGCAGCTTGAAACTAGCGGGAACCTCCTACGAGCAGTACTTC. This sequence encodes CASSLKLAGTSYEQYF.

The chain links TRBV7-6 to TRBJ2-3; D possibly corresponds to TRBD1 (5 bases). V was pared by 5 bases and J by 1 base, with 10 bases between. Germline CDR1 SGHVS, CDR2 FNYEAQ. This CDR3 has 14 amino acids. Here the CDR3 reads CASSPPRGTDTQYF. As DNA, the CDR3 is TGTGCCAGCAGCCCGCCCAGGGGCACAGATACGCAGTATTTT.

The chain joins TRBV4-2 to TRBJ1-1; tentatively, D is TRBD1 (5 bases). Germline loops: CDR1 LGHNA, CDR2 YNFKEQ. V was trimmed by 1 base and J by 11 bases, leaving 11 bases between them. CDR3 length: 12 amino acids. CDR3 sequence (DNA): TGTGCCAGCAGCCAAGGACCCCGGGGGGCTTTCTTT. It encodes CASSQGPRGAFF.

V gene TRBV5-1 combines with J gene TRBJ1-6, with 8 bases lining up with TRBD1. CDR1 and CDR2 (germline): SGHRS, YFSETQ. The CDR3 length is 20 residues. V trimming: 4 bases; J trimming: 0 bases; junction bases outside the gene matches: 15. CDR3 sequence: CASSPYPTGARSSYNSPLHF. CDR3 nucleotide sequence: TGCGCCAGCAGCCCGTACCCGACAGGGGCCCGCAGCTCCTATAATTCACCCCTCCACTTT. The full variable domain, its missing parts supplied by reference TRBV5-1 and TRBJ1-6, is KAGVTQTPRYLIKTRGQQVTLSCSPISGHRSVSWYQQTPGQGLQFLFEYFSETQRNKGNFPGRFSGRQFSNSRSEMNVSTLELGDSALYLCASSPYPTGARSSYNSPLHFGNGTRLTVT.

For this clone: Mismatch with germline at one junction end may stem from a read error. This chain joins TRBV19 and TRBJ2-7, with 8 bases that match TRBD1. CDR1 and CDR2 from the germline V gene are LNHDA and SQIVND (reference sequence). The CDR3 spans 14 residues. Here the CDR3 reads CAGRPGQEAYEQYF. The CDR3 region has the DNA TGTGCCGGTAGACCGGGACAGGAAGCCTACGAGCAGTACTTC.

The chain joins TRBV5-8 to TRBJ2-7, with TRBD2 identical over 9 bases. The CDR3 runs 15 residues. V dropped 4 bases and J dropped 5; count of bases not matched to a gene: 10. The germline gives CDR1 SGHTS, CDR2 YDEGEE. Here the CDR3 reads CASSRNSGSINEQYF. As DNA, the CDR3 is TGTGCCAGCAGCCGTAATAGCGGGAGCATAAACGAGCAGTACTTC.

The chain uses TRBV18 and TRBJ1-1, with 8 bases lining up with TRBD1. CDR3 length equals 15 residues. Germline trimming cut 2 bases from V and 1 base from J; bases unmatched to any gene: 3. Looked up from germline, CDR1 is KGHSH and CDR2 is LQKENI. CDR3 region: CASSPGQGGNTEAFF. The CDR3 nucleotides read TGTGCCAGCTCACCAGGACAGGGAGGGAACACTGAAGCTTTCTTT.

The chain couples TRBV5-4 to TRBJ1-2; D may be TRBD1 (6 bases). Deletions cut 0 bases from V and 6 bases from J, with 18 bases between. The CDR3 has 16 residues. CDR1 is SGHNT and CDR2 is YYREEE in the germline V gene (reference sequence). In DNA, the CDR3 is TGTGCCAGCAGCTTGGGGGCCCTCACAGGGACGGATGGCTACACCTTC. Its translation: CASSLGALTGTDGYTF.

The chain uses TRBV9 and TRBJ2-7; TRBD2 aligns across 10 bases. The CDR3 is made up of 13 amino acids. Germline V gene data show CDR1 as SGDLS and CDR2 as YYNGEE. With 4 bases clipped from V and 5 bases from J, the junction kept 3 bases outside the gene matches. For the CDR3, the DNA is TGTGCCAGCAGCTCCGGGACTAGCGACGAGCAGTACTTC. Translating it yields CASSSGTSDEQYF.